These T cell receptor beta chains were read from a single sample in a study of OX40 agonist ivuxolimab in advanced cancers. Only in-frame clones appear in the TCRdb table, and some are missing; sequencing was by immunoSEQ multiplex PCR. This table holds roughly 70,000 clones, about 88% found once. This sample comprised CD4+ or CD8+ T cells sorted from blood, obtained in a trial of the OX40 agonist ivuxolimab. The receptors here all came from an adult with an advanced solid tumor such as melanoma, head and neck, liver or kidney cancer. The CDR3 runs from the conserved cysteine through the conserved F or W. Fields, in order: J gene, D gene, clone size, V gene, CDR3 protein, CDR3 DNA. The D gene is left open where the match is weak. Not all rows give a size; the values are once, few, many and, for expanded clones, a class.

TRBJ2-3 NA NA TRBV5-6 CASSLGGTDTQYF TGTGCCAGCAGCTTGGGGGGAACAGATACGCAGTATTTT
TRBJ2-1 NA few TRBV10-3 CAISPREDTYNEQFF TGTGCCATCAGCCCACGGGAAGATACATACAATGAGCAGTTCTTC
TRBJ2-7 NA NA TRBV19 CASSIVGGGTEQYF TGTGCCAGTAGTATAGTCGGCGGTGGAACCGAGCAGTACTTC
TRBJ2-2 NA NA TRBV7-8 CASSLREGRTGELFF TGTGCCAGCAGCTTAAGAGAGGGCCGAACCGGGGAGCTGTTTTTT
TRBJ1-5 NA few TRBV4-1 CASSQDRVQPQHF TGCGCCAGCAGCCAAGATCGAGTCCAGCCCCAGCATTTT
TRBJ2-5 NA once TRBV5-1 CASSPTDRLEGETQYF TGCGCCAGCAGCCCTACGGACCGCCTTGAGGGAGAGACCCAGTACTTC
TRBJ2-7 TRBD1 NA TRBV6-1 CASSSGTGGYYEQYF TGTGCCAGCAGTTCCGGGACAGGAGGATACTACGAGCAGTACTTC
TRBJ1-1 NA NA TRBV10-1 CASSEAYNTEAFF TGCGCCAGCAGTGAGGCGTATAACACTGAAGCTTTCTTT
TRBJ1-2 NA NA TRBV5-1 CASSWNGRGYGYTF TGCGCCAGCAGCTGGAACGGCAGGGGATATGGCTACACCTTC
TRBJ1-2 TRBD1 NA TRBV19 CASSTGGAVGYTF TGTGCCAGTAGTACAGGGGGAGCTGTTGGCTACACCTTC
TRBJ2-7 TRBD1 NA TRBV2 CASSALDRYEQYF TGTGCCAGCAGTGCCCTGGACAGGTACGAGCAGTACTTC
TRBJ2-5 NA NA TRBV7-7 CASSLGGGTLETQYF TGTGCTAGCAGCTTAGGGGGAGGGACCTTGGAGACCCAGTACTTC
TRBJ2-2 NA few TRBV19 CASTPDGANTGELFF TGTGCCAGTACCCCTGACGGCGCGAACACCGGGGAGCTGTTTTTT
TRBJ1-1 NA NA TRBV28 CASSLSGRANTEAFF TGTGCCAGCAGTTTATCAGGCAGAGCGAACACTGAAGCTTTCTTT
TRBJ1-6 NA few TRBV30 CACTRAGNNSPLHF TGTGCCTGTACCAGGGCAGGGAATAATTCACCCCTCCACTTT
TRBJ2-7 NA once TRBV7-9 CASSYYTLAISYEQYF TGTGCCAGCAGCTACTATACACTGGCCATCTCCTACGAGCAGTACTTC
TRBJ2-2 TRBD1 NA TRBV5-4 CASSLEFPGGLNTGELFF TGTGCCAGCAGCTTGGAATTTCCAGGGGGCTTGAACACCGGGGAGCTGTTTTTT
TRBJ2-5 NA NA TRBV9 CASSPGRSGGETQYF TGTGCCAGCAGCCCGGGACGGTCTGGGGGAGAGACCCAGTACTTC
TRBJ2-7 NA NA TRBV7-8 CASSSSTGPGEQYF TGTGCCAGCAGCTCCTCAACGGGCCCAGGCGAGCAGTACTTC
TRBJ1-3 NA once TRBV7-3 CASSLDSGDGNTIYF TGTGCCAGCAGCTTAGATTCGGGGGATGGAAACACCATATATTTT